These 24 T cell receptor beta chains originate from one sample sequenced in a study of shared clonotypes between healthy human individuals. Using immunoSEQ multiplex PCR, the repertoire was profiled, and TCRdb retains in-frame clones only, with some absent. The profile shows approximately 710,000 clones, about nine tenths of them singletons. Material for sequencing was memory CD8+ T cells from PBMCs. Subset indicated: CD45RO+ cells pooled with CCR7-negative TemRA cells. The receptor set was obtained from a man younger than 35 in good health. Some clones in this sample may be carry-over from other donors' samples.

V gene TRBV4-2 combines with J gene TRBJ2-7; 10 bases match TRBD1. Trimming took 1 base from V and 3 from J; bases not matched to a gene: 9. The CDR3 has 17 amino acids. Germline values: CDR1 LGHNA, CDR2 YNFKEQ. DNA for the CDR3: TGTGCCAGCAGCCAAGCTTTCCGGGACAGGGGATTCTACGAGCAGTACTTC. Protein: CASSQAFRDRGFYEQYF.

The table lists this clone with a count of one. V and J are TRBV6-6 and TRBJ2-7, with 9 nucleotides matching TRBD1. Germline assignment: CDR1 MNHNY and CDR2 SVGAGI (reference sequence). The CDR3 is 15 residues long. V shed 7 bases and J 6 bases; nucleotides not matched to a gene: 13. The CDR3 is CASTSKETGGSEQYF. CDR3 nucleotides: TGTGCCAGCACCTCTAAGGAGACAGGGGGTTCCGAGCAGTACTTC.

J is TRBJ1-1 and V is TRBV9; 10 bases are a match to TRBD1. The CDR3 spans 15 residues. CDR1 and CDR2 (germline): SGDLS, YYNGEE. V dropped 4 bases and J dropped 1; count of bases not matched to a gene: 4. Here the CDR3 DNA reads TGTGCCAGCAGCCTCGGGACAGGGGCGAACACTGAAGCTTTCTTT. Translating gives CASSLGTGANTEAFF.

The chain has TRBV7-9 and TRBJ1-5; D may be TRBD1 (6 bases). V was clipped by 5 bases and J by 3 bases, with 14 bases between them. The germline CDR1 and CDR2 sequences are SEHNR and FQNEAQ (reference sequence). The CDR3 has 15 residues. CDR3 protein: CASSPPTGPNQPQHF. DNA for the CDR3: TGTGCCAGCAGCCCCCCCACAGGGCCCAATCAGCCCCAGCATTTT.

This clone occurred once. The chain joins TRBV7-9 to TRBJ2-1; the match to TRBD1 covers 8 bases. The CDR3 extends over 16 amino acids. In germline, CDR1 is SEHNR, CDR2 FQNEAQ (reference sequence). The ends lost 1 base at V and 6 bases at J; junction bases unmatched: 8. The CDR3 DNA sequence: TGTGCCAGCAGCTTAGAGGCAGGGGGCCTAACCAATGAGCAGTTCTTC. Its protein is CASSLEAGGLTNEQFF.

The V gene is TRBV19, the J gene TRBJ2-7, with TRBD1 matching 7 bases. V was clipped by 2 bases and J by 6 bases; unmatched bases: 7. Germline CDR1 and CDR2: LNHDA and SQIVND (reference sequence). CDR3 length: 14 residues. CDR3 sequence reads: CASSIIGGTSEQYF. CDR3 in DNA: TGTGCCAGTAGTATAATAGGGGGCACCTCCGAGCAGTACTTC. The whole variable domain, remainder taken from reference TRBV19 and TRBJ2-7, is DGGITQSPKYLFRKEGQNVTLSCEQNLNHDAMYWYRQDPGQGLRLIYYSQIVNDFQKGDIAEGYSVSREKKESFPLTVTSAQKNPTAFYLCASSIIGGTSEQYFGPGTRLTVT.

CDR3 coding DNA: TGTGCCAGCAGCCATGGACAGCTCCTAAGCTCCTACAATGAGCAGTTCTTC. Protein sequence: CASSHGQLLSSYNEQFF. V and J are TRBV7-8 and TRBJ2-1, with a possible D match to TRBD1 (6 bases). The germline V and J ends were trimmed by 5 bases and 0 bases, with 17 bases remaining between them. The germline V gene has CDR1 SGHVS and CDR2 FQNEAQ. The CDR3 has 17 amino acids.

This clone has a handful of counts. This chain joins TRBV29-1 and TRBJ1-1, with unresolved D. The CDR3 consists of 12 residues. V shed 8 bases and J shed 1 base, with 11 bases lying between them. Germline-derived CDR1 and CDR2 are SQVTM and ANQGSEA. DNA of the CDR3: TGCAGCCCCGGGCCCCCGAACACTGAAGCTTTCTTT. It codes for CSPGPPNTEAFF.

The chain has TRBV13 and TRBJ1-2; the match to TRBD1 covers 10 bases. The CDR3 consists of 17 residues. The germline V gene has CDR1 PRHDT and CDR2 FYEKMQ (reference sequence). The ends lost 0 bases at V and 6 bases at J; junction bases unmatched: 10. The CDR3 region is CASSLGTGGASVDGYTF. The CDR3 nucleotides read TGTGCCAGCAGCTTAGGGACAGGGGGCGCGAGTGTGGATGGCTACACCTTC.

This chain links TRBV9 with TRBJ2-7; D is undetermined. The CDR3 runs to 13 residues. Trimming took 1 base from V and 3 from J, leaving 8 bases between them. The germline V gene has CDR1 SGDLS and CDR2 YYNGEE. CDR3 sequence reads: CASSVSPSYEQYF. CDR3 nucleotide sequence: TGTGCCAGCAGCGTAAGTCCCAGCTACGAGCAGTACTTC.

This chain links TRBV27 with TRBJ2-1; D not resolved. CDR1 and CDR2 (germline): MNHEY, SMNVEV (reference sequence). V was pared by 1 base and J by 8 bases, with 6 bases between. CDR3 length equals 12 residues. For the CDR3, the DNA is TGTGCCAGCAGTTTATTAGGCCATGAGCAGTTCTTC. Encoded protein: CASSLLGHEQFF.

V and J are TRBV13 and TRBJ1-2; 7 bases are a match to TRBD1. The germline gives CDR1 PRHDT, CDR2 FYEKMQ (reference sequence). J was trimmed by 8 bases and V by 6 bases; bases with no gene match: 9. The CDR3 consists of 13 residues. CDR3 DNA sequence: TGTGCCAGCAGAGAATACAGGGGTGAAGGCTACACCTTC. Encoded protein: CASREYRGEGYTF.

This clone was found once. CDR3 in amino acids: CASSQERHGVQYF. The CDR3 DNA reads TGCGCCAGCAGCCAAGAGCGACATGGAGTGCAGTACTTC. This chain links TRBV4-1 with TRBJ2-7, with D hard to call. CDR1 and CDR2 from the germline V gene are MGHRA and YSYEKL. The V and J ends lost 0 bases and 9 bases respectively, with 12 bases between them. There are 13 residues in the CDR3.

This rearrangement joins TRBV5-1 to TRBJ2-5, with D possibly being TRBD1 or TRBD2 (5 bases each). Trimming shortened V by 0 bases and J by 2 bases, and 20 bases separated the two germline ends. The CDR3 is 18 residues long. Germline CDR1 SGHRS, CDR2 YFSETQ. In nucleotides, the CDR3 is TGCGCCAGCAGCTTGGCGTTGGGGGTACGTCGTCGGCAAGAGACCCAGTACTTC. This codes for CASSLALGVRRRQETQYF.

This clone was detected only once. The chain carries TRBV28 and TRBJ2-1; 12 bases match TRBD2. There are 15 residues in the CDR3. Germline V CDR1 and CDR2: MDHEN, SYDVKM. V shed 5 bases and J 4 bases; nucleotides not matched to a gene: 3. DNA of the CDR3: TGTGCCAGCAGTCGACTAGCGGGAGCTTACAATGAGCAGTTCTTC. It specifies CASSRLAGAYNEQFF.

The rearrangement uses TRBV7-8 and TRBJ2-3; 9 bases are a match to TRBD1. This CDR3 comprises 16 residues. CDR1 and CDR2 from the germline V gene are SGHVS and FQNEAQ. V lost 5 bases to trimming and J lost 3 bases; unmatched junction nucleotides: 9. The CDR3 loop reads CASSTSRDRETDTQYF. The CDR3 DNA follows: TGTGCCAGCAGCACCAGCCGGGACAGGGAAACAGATACGCAGTATTTT.

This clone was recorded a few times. CDR3 protein: CASSVGSHNEQFF. CDR3 nucleotides: TGTGCCAGCAGCGTAGGGAGCCACAATGAGCAGTTCTTC. This rearrangement joins TRBV9 to TRBJ2-1; D unclear. Germline V CDR1 and CDR2: SGDLS, YYNGEE. The CDR3 contains 13 residues. Trimming shortened V by 0 bases and J by 5 bases, and 6 bases separated the two germline ends.

The CDR3 loop reads CASREPGWGERGYNEQFF. Written as DNA, the CDR3 is TGTGCCAGCAGGGAACCCGGTTGGGGGGAGCGGGGATACAATGAGCAGTTCTTC. The chain employs TRBV2 and TRBJ2-1; TRBD2 agrees at 7 bases. This CDR3 is built from 18 residues. V trimming: 6 bases; J trimming: 4 bases; junction bases outside the gene matches: 18. CDR1 is SNHLY, CDR2 FYNNEI, per germline.

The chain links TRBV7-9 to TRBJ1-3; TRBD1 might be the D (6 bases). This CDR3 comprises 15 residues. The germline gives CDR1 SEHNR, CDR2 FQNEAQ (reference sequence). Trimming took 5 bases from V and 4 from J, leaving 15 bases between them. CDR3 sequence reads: CASSGPWDNGNTIYF. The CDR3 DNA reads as TGTGCCAGCAGCGGCCCCTGGGACAACGGAAACACCATATATTTT. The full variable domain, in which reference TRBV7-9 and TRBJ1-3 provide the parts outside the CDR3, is DTGVSQNPRHKITKRGQNVTFRCDPISEHNRLYWYRQTLGQGPEFLTYFQNEAQLEKSRLLSDRFSAERPKGSFSTLEIQRTEQGDSAMYLCASSGPWDNGNTIYFGEGSWLTVV.

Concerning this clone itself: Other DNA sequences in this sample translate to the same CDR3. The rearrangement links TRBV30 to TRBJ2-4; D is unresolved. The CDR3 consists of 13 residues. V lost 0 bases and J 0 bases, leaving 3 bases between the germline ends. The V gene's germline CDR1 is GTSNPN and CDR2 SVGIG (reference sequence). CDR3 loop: CAWSVGAKNIQYF. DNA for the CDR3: TGTGCCTGGAGTGTGGGAGCCAAAAACATTCAGTACTTC.

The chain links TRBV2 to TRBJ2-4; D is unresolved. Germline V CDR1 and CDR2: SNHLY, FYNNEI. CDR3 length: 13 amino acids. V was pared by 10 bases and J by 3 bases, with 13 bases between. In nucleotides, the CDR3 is TGTGCCACCGTCGATTGGGGCAAAAACATTCAGTACTTC. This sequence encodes CATVDWGKNIQYF.

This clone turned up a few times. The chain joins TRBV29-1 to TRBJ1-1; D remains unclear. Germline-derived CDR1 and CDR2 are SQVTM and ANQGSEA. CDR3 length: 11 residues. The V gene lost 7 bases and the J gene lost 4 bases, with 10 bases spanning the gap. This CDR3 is CSALTSTEAFF. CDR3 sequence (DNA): TGCAGCGCATTGACTAGCACTGAAGCTTTCTTT. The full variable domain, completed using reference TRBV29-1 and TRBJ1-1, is SAVISQKPSRDICQRGTSLTIQCQVDSQVTMMFWYRQQPGQSLTLIATANQGSEATYESGFVIDKFPISRPNLTFSTLTVSNMSPEDSSIYLCSALTSTEAFFGQGTRLTVV.

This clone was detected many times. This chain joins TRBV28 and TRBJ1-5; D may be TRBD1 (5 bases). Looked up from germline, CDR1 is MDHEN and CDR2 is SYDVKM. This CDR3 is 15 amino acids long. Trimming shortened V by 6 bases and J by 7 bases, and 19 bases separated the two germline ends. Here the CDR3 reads CASRREGQGGQPQHF. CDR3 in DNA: TGTGCCAGCAGACGGGAGGGGCAGGGTGGACAGCCCCAGCATTTT.

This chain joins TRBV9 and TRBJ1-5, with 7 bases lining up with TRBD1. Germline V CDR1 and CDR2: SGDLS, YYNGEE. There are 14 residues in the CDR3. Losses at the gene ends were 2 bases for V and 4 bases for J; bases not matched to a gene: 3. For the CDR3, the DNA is TGTGCCAGCAGCGTCCGGGACAGTAATCAGCCCCAGCATTTT. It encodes CASSVRDSNQPQHF.